Listed below are T cell receptor beta chains from one sample, sequenced in a study of cytomegalovirus exposure and HLA in healthy donors. Libraries were prepared by immunoSEQ multiplex PCR; TCRdb keeps only in-frame clonotypes and omits some of them. The sample carries around 100,000 clones, roughly 70% recorded once. Sequencing used PBMCs. The receptors were gathered from a man aged 25 to 45 in good health and CMV-seropositive. Each CDR3 is given with its conserved first and last residue. The D gene is left open where the match is weak. Some rows have no size entry. The others give once, few or many, or a class for an expanded clone.

d_call: TRBD1; j_call: TRBJ1-1; clone_size: few; v_call: TRBV19; cdr3_length: 13; cdr3_aa: CASGTGASTEAFF; cdr3_nt: TGTGCCAGTGGAACAGGGGCCTCCACTGAAGCTTTCTTT
d_call: TRBD1; j_call: TRBJ1-2; clone_size: few; v_call: TRBV5-1; cdr3_length: 14; cdr3_aa: CASSVDRGPYGYTF; cdr3_nt: TGCGCCAGCAGCGTGGACAGGGGTCCCTATGGCTACACCTTC
d_call: -; j_call: TRBJ1-4; clone_size: few; v_call: TRBV4-2; cdr3_length: 15; cdr3_aa: CASSQVGARGEKLFF; cdr3_nt: TGTGCCAGCAGCCAAGTAGGGGCGCGGGGTGAAAAACTGTTTTTT
d_call: TRBD2; j_call: TRBJ2-3; clone_size: -; v_call: TRBV27; cdr3_length: 17; cdr3_aa: CASSLRLAGVGADTQYF; cdr3_nt: TGTGCCAGCAGTTTAAGGCTAGCGGGAGTAGGGGCAGATACGCAGTATTTT
d_call: -; j_call: TRBJ1-2; clone_size: -; v_call: TRBV30; cdr3_length: 14; cdr3_aa: CAWSRTGPFDGYTF; cdr3_nt: TGTGCCTGGAGTCGCACAGGGCCTTTCGATGGCTACACCTTC
d_call: TRBD2; j_call: TRBJ2-3; clone_size: -; v_call: TRBV7-2; cdr3_length: 16; cdr3_aa: CASSTTSGVSINTQYF; cdr3_nt: TGTGCCAGCAGCACCACTAGCGGGGTTAGCATAAATACGCAGTATTTT
d_call: -; j_call: TRBJ2-7; clone_size: once; v_call: TRBV28; cdr3_length: 16; cdr3_aa: CASSARLSGTPHEQYF; cdr3_nt: TGTGCCAGCAGTGCCAGGCTCTCCGGGACACCCCACGAGCAGTACTTC
d_call: TRBD2; j_call: TRBJ2-5; clone_size: -; v_call: TRBV28; cdr3_length: 16; cdr3_aa: CASSPSLGGRMRTQYF; cdr3_nt: TGTGCCAGCAGTCCCTCGTTAGGCGGGAGGATGAGGACCCAGTACTTC
d_call: TRBD2; j_call: TRBJ2-7; clone_size: -; v_call: TRBV25-1; cdr3_length: 16; cdr3_aa: CASSDSLAGGPYEQYF; cdr3_nt: TGTGCCAGCAGTGACTCACTAGCGGGGGGGCCCTACGAGCAGTACTTC
d_call: -; j_call: TRBJ1-4; clone_size: -; v_call: TRBV18; cdr3_length: 14; cdr3_aa: CASPPPGTNEKLFF; cdr3_nt: TGTGCCAGCCCACCCCCCGGGACTAATGAAAAACTGTTTTTT
d_call: TRBD1; j_call: TRBJ1-4; clone_size: -; v_call: TRBV19; cdr3_length: 15; cdr3_aa: CASSIQTGDNEKLFF; cdr3_nt: TGTGCCAGTAGTATCCAGACAGGGGACAATGAAAAACTGTTTTTT
d_call: TRBD1; j_call: TRBJ2-1; clone_size: -; v_call: TRBV5-1; cdr3_length: 18; cdr3_aa: CASSLRNRTGASYNEQFF; cdr3_nt: TGCGCCAGCAGCTTGCGCAACCGGACAGGGGCCTCCTACAATGAGCAGTTCTTC
d_call: -; j_call: TRBJ1-2; clone_size: -; v_call: TRBV27; cdr3_length: 15; cdr3_aa: CASSLGQGNYYGYTF; cdr3_nt: TGTGCCAGCAGTTTAGGCCAGGGTAATTACTATGGCTACACCTTC
d_call: -; j_call: TRBJ1-4; clone_size: -; v_call: TRBV5-1; cdr3_length: 19; cdr3_aa: CASSLVGHGSLMDYEKLFF; cdr3_nt: TGCGCCAGCAGCTTGGTAGGGCACGGCTCGCTAATGGACTATGAAAAACTGTTTTTT
d_call: -; j_call: TRBJ1-5; clone_size: once; v_call: TRBV5-1; cdr3_length: 15; cdr3_aa: CASSLHSGDRQPQHF; cdr3_nt: TGCGCCAGCAGCTTGCACAGCGGGGATAGGCAGCCCCAGCATTTT
d_call: -; j_call: TRBJ1-2; clone_size: -; v_call: TRBV29-1; cdr3_length: 11; cdr3_aa: CSVTTGYGYTF; cdr3_nt: TGCAGCGTCACGACAGGCTATGGCTACACCTTC
d_call: -; j_call: TRBJ1-2; clone_size: -; v_call: TRBV5-1; cdr3_length: 16; cdr3_aa: CASSPQQVDLNYGYTF; cdr3_nt: TGCGCCAGCAGCCCCCAACAGGTCGACTTAAACTATGGCTACACCTTC
d_call: TRBD1; j_call: TRBJ2-1; clone_size: -; v_call: TRBV19; cdr3_length: 13; cdr3_aa: CASSMLDRGQQFF; cdr3_nt: TGTGCCAGTAGTATGCTCGACAGGGGGCAGCAGTTCTTC
d_call: -; j_call: TRBJ1-1; clone_size: -; v_call: TRBV27; cdr3_length: 16; cdr3_aa: CASSLSQGMLNTEAFF; cdr3_nt: TGTGCCAGCAGTTTATCCCAGGGGATGTTGAACACTGAAGCTTTCTTT
d_call: -; j_call: TRBJ1-1; clone_size: few; v_call: TRBV7-9; cdr3_length: 15; cdr3_aa: CASISPGRFYTEAFF; cdr3_nt: TGTGCCAGCATTTCCCCAGGGCGGTTTTACACTGAAGCTTTCTTT
d_call: TRBD1; j_call: TRBJ1-1; clone_size: -; v_call: TRBV5-4; cdr3_length: 13; cdr3_aa: CASSLDEAGGAFF; cdr3_nt: TGTGCCAGCAGCTTGGATGAGGCAGGGGGAGCTTTCTTT
d_call: -; j_call: TRBJ2-5; clone_size: few; v_call: TRBV12-1; cdr3_length: 14; cdr3_aa: CASSSTGMQETQYF; cdr3_nt: TGTGCCAGCAGCTCAACAGGGATGCAAGAGACCCAGTACTTC
d_call: TRBD2; j_call: TRBJ2-7; clone_size: -; v_call: TRBV5-4; cdr3_length: 14; cdr3_aa: CASSFRGESYEQYF; cdr3_nt: TGTGCCAGCAGCTTCCGGGGGGAATCCTACGAGCAGTACTTC
d_call: -; j_call: TRBJ2-2; clone_size: -; v_call: TRBV9; cdr3_length: 12; cdr3_aa: CASSIVNGELFF; cdr3_nt: TGTGCCAGCAGCATCGTTAACGGGGAGCTGTTTTTT
d_call: -; j_call: TRBJ1-3; clone_size: -; v_call: TRBV11-3; cdr3_length: 16; cdr3_aa: CASSFPLRGTGNTIYF; cdr3_nt: TGTGCCAGCAGCTTTCCTTTGAGGGGGACTGGAAACACCATATATTTT
d_call: -; j_call: TRBJ2-1; clone_size: -; v_call: TRBV7-9; cdr3_length: 17; cdr3_aa: CASSPRLGLSRVNEQFF; cdr3_nt: TGTGCCAGCAGCCCCAGACTAGGACTTTCGCGGGTCAATGAGCAGTTCTTC
d_call: -; j_call: TRBJ2-6; clone_size: -; v_call: TRBV7-3; cdr3_length: 14; cdr3_aa: CASSLRAQANVLTF; cdr3_nt: TGTGCCAGCAGCTTGAGGGCCCAGGCCAACGTCCTGACTTTC
d_call: TRBD2; j_call: TRBJ2-1; clone_size: -; v_call: TRBV29-1; cdr3_length: 13; cdr3_aa: CSVEASGKGEQFF; cdr3_nt: TGCAGCGTTGAAGCTAGCGGGAAGGGTGAGCAGTTCTTC
d_call: -; j_call: TRBJ1-2; clone_size: -; v_call: TRBV7-9; cdr3_length: 13; cdr3_aa: CASSRPEQSGYTF; cdr3_nt: TGTGCCAGCAGTCGTCCAGAACAGTCTGGCTACACCTTC
d_call: -; j_call: TRBJ1-5; clone_size: -; v_call: TRBV27; cdr3_length: 13; cdr3_aa: CASSISPNQPQHF; cdr3_nt: TGTGCCAGCAGTATTAGCCCGAATCAGCCCCAGCATTTT
d_call: -; j_call: TRBJ1-2; clone_size: -; v_call: TRBV5-1; cdr3_length: 11; cdr3_aa: CASSLLDSKVF; cdr3_nt: TGCGCCAGCAGCTTGTTAGACAGTAAGGTCTTC
d_call: TRBD1; j_call: TRBJ2-5; clone_size: -; v_call: TRBV11-2; cdr3_length: 16; cdr3_aa: CASSSMRPGQGALTYF; cdr3_nt: TGTGCCAGCAGCTCGATGCGTCCGGGACAGGGGGCGCTGACCTACTTC
d_call: TRBD2; j_call: TRBJ2-1; clone_size: -; v_call: TRBV19; cdr3_length: 14; cdr3_aa: CASRSSGGYNEQFF; cdr3_nt: TGTGCCAGTAGGTCTAGCGGGGGGTACAATGAGCAGTTCTTC
d_call: -; j_call: TRBJ1-1; clone_size: -; v_call: TRBV19; cdr3_length: 11; cdr3_aa: CASSIFAEAFF; cdr3_nt: TGTGCCAGTAGTATATTCGCTGAAGCTTTCTTT
d_call: TRBD1; j_call: TRBJ2-2; clone_size: few; v_call: TRBV2; cdr3_length: 15; cdr3_aa: CASYRGQENTGELFF; cdr3_nt: TGTGCCAGCTACAGAGGACAGGAGAACACCGGGGAGCTGTTTTTT
d_call: -; j_call: TRBJ1-1; clone_size: -; v_call: TRBV11-3; cdr3_length: 13; cdr3_aa: CASSHENEAEAFF; cdr3_nt: TGTGCCAGCAGCCACGAGAACGAGGCCGAAGCTTTCTTT
d_call: -; j_call: TRBJ2-5; clone_size: few; v_call: TRBV7-2; cdr3_length: 14; cdr3_aa: CASSWLVSGETQYF; cdr3_nt: TGTGCCAGCAGCTGGCTCGTTAGCGGAGAGACCCAGTACTTC
d_call: TRBD1; j_call: TRBJ1-1; clone_size: -; v_call: TRBV19; cdr3_length: 11; cdr3_aa: CASSITGVAFF; cdr3_nt: TGTGCCAGTAGTATAACAGGGGTAGCTTTCTTT
d_call: TRBD1; j_call: TRBJ1-2; clone_size: -; v_call: TRBV19; cdr3_length: 14; cdr3_aa: CASSPPDRGYGYTF; cdr3_nt: TGTGCCAGTAGTCCCCCTGACAGGGGCTATGGCTACACCTTC
d_call: -; j_call: TRBJ2-7; clone_size: -; v_call: TRBV2; cdr3_length: 15; cdr3_aa: CASSRQRVNSYEQYF; cdr3_nt: TGTGCCAGCAGTCGACAGAGAGTCAATTCCTACGAGCAGTACTTC
d_call: -; j_call: TRBJ2-2; clone_size: -; v_call: TRBV5-8; cdr3_length: 15; cdr3_aa: CASSSRTTYTGELFF; cdr3_nt: TGTGCCAGCAGCTCCAGGACTACTTACACCGGGGAGCTGTTTTTT
d_call: -; j_call: TRBJ1-1; clone_size: -; v_call: TRBV6-1; cdr3_length: 16; cdr3_aa: CASSEMLAGLDTEAFF; cdr3_nt: TGTGCCAGCAGTGAAATGCTTGCGGGTTTGGACACTGAAGCTTTCTTT
d_call: TRBD2; j_call: TRBJ2-2; clone_size: -; v_call: TRBV9; cdr3_length: 17; cdr3_aa: CASSLFPSGSNTGELFF; cdr3_nt: TGTGCCAGCAGCCTATTTCCTAGCGGGAGTAACACCGGGGAGCTGTTTTTT
d_call: TRBD1; j_call: TRBJ1-5; clone_size: once; v_call: TRBV19; cdr3_length: 16; cdr3_aa: CASSIVGRGLRQPQHF; cdr3_nt: TGTGCCAGTAGTATAGTTGGCAGGGGGCTCAGACAGCCCCAGCATTTT
d_call: -; j_call: TRBJ1-5; clone_size: -; v_call: TRBV7-8; cdr3_length: 15; cdr3_aa: CASSFPGEGDQPQHF; cdr3_nt: TGTGCCAGCAGCTTTCCAGGGGAAGGGGATCAGCCCCAGCATTTT
d_call: -; j_call: TRBJ1-5; clone_size: few; v_call: TRBV18; cdr3_length: 18; cdr3_aa: CASSPTGYSSYSNQPQHF; cdr3_nt: TGTGCCAGCTCACCAACTGGGTACAGTTCCTATAGCAATCAGCCCCAGCATTTT
d_call: -; j_call: TRBJ1-3; clone_size: once; v_call: TRBV9; cdr3_length: 14; cdr3_aa: CASSVGPQGNTIYF; cdr3_nt: TGTGCCAGCAGCGTAGGCCCCCAGGGAAACACCATATATTTT
d_call: -; j_call: TRBJ1-4; clone_size: few; v_call: TRBV4-3; cdr3_length: 16; cdr3_aa: CASSQGSSQTNEKLFF; cdr3_nt: TGCGCCAGCAGCCAAGGTAGCTCTCAAACTAATGAAAAACTGTTTTTT